The entry below gives a single TCR beta chain sequence along with its context. The table lists this clone with a count of one. Which antigen it targets is not known. No qualities accompany the bases; no much larger clone lies one base away. To sequence the TCRbeta CDR3 region, genomic DNA was isolated from the sorted cells. TCRbeta CDR3 regions were sequenced using the immunoSEQ Assay. This is the immuneACCESS table as TCRdb keeps it, with only in-frame sequences that have V and J called. A part of the clones is gone; compared with another copy, unresolved V genes explain less than half, and the rest is unexplained. This sample is represented by about 69,000 clones; 90% of them were singletons. Together, the top ten hold about 10% of the sample. This entry comes from a study of OX40 agonist ivuxolimab in advanced cancers. For context, the study as a whole: Ivuxolimab was an agonistic, fully human IgG2 monoclonal antibody directed against OX40 (CD134), a costimulatory receptor. Intravenous ivuxolimab was administered to patients every 2 weeks at six dose levels: 0.01, 0.1, 0.3, 1.5, 3 and 10 mg/kg. Of the roughly 51 dose-escalation patients, hepatocellular carcinoma was present in 19, melanoma in around 15, renal cell carcinoma in 9 and head and neck cancer in 9. In the dose-escalation cohort, 82.7% of patients were male, and the mean age was about 55 years, with a range of about 23 to 85. Prior anti-PD-1, anti-PD-L1 or anti-CTLA-4 therapy was permitted, and checkpoint inhibitors had been received by around 39% of dose-escalation patients. Partial responses were achieved by three dose-escalation patients, of whom one had hepatocellular carcinoma and two had cutaneous melanoma. The point of sequencing TCRbeta in the periphery was to test whether ivuxolimab changed TCR sequence diversity and drove clonal T-cell expansion. The paper reports the monotherapy dose-escalation portion (N ≈ 50 patients) of the phase I ivuxolimab trial. What the authors observed across the whole study: The antigen specificity of the peripheral T cells that underwent clonal expansion was not determined. After ivuxolimab, more expanded clones were found on average in CD8+ T cells than in CD4+ T cells. In the 0.1-3.0 mg/kg groups, partial responders were among the patients with the lowest normalized peripheral clonal expansion, particularly in CD8+ T cells. At doses from 0.1 to 3.0 mg/kg, clonal expansion was seen in both CD4+ and CD8+ blood T cells between baseline and week 6. Low levels of normalized T-cell clonal expansion were also seen in some nonresponding patients.

At the junction V is shortened by 4 bases and J by 4 bases; bases outside the gene matches: 5. Reading the germline V gene (reference sequence) gives CDR1 SGHKS and CDR2 YYEKEE. The CDR3, cysteine through phenylalanine, is 14 amino acids long. The entry retains the CDR3 DNA only, 42 bases that are in frame from base 1. Patients with autoimmune disease history or receiving systemic immunosuppression were excluded from the trial. Peripheral blood for TCR sequencing was collected from all dose cohorts at baseline, on cycle 4 day 1, and on cycle 7 day 1. Samples came from an open-label, multicenter, first-in-human phase I dose-escalation trial of ivuxolimab. Adults with locally advanced or metastatic head and neck squamous cell, hepatocellular, melanoma or renal cell carcinoma were enrolled in the trial. Before TCR sequencing, CD4+ T cells and CD8+ T cells were sorted from peripheral blood as separate populations.

The sequence is built from TRBV5-5 and TRBJ1-2, and 9 junction bases match TRBD1. The TCR comes from an adult with an advanced solid tumor such as melanoma, head and neck, liver or kidney cancer. The material was CD4+ or CD8+ T cells sorted from blood, obtained in a trial of the OX40 agonist ivuxolimab. The DNA reads as follows: TGTGCCAGCAGCGTGGGACAGGGACCCTATGGCTACACCTTC. Translated, this is CASSVGQGPYGYTF.